These 18 T cell receptor beta chains originate from one sample sequenced in a study of Ad26.COV2.S vaccination and SARS-CoV-2 variants. As for treatment: roughly 20 received Ad26.COV2.S at low or high dose, single or two shots; several received placebo; per-sample allocation not given. On day 63 after the first injection, vaccine and placebo recipients gave samples. TCRdb keeps only in-frame clones here, not all; method: immunoSEQ multiplex PCR. The table includes 350,000 to 500,000 clones, 90% detected once. The sequencing used peripheral blood, collected in a trial of Ad26.COV2.S vaccine versus placebo. The receptors originated from a person aged 18-65 years who received the Ad26.COV2.S COVID-19 vaccine or a placebo.

The chain recombines TRBV5-6 with TRBJ2-1; D call uncertain. The CDR3 sequence is 12 residues long. Looked up from germline, CDR1 is SGHDT and CDR2 is YYEEEE. Trimming took 2 bases from V and 4 from J, leaving 4 bases between them. CDR3 residues: CASSFGYNEQFF. The CDR3 bases are TGTGCCAGCAGCTTCGGTTACAATGAGCAGTTCTTC.

The chain employs TRBV7-9 and TRBJ2-5; D is unclear. V was clipped by 5 bases and J by 3 bases, with 7 bases between them. This CDR3 comprises 12 residues. Germline assignment: CDR1 SEHNR and CDR2 FQNEAQ (reference sequence). In nucleotides, the CDR3 is TGTGCCAGCAGCATCGATAAAGAGACCCAGTACTTC. Amino acids: CASSIDKETQYF.

The chain combines TRBV7-2 with TRBJ1-5; D not resolved. The CDR3 sequence is 16 residues long. Per the germline V gene, CDR1 is SGHTA and CDR2 is FQGNSA. Trimming took off 2 bases at V and 1 base at J, with 12 bases between the two ends. CDR3 sequence: CASSLQSAWSNQPQHF. The CDR3, as DNA: TGTGCCAGCAGCTTACAGTCGGCTTGGAGCAATCAGCCCCAGCATTTT.

The rearrangement uses TRBV18 and TRBJ2-4; a possible D gene is TRBD2 (5 bases). The CDR3 has 19 amino acids. Trimming removed 8 bases at V and 0 bases at J, with 26 bases between. Per germline, CDR1 KGHSH and CDR2 LQKENI. CDR3 nucleotides: TGTGCCAGCCCTCGGACTGCGCCCTCCGTACTTCTAGCCAAAAACATTCAGTACTTC. Translating it yields CASPRTAPSVLLAKNIQYF.

DNA for the CDR3: TGTGCCATCAGTGTGGGGGGTCCTAACTATGGCTACACCTTC. It yields the protein CAISVGGPNYGYTF. The chain is built from TRBV10-3 and TRBJ1-2; D might be TRBD1 (5 bases). This CDR3 is built from 14 residues. Trimming left V 4 bases short and J 0 bases short, with 9 bases between. Germline V gives CDR1 ENHRY, CDR2 SYGVKD.

The CDR3 coding sequence is TGTGCCAGCAGCACCACCGGAGGGCCATATTACGAGCAGTACTTC. This sequence encodes CASSTTGGPYYEQYF. The chain uses TRBV28 and TRBJ2-7; D is perhaps TRBD2 (6 bases). Trimming took off 6 bases at V and 4 bases at J, with 19 bases between the two ends. Germline CDR1 reads MDHEN; CDR2 reads SYDVKM. This CDR3 is 15 amino acids long. The variable domain in full, with the rest retrieved from reference TRBV28 and TRBJ2-7, is DVKVTQSSRYLVKRTGEKVFLECVQDMDHENMFWYRQDPGLGLRLIYFSYDVKMKEKGDIPEGYSVSREKKERFSLILESASTNQTSMYLCASSTTGGPYYEQYFGPGTRLTVT.

The chain is built from TRBV7-8 and TRBJ1-2; no clear D gene. This CDR3 is 16 amino acids long. V lost 1 base, J lost 7 bases, and 19 bases lay in between. The V gene's germline CDR1 is SGHVS and CDR2 FQNEAQ. CDR3 sequence (DNA): TGTGCCAGCAGCTTAGAGGAGTACGCAGCCATGGGTGGCTACACCTTC. Translating gives CASSLEEYAAMGGYTF.

The V call is TRBV3-1 (or the pseudogene TRBV3-2), the J call TRBJ2-1; TRBD2 might be the D (5 bases). With 2 bases removed from V and 6 bases from J, the gap between germline ends came to 14 bases. The CDR3 consists of 15 residues. Per germline, CDR1 LGHDT and CDR2 YNNKEL (reference sequence). CDR3 bases: TGTGCCAGCAGCCAAACGGCGGGCCCCGGCAATGAGCAGTTCTTC. This codes for CASSQTAGPGNEQFF.

V is TRBV3-1 (or the pseudogene TRBV3-2) and J is TRBJ1-1; 8 nucleotides line up with TRBD1. CDR3 size: 15 residues. V was clipped by 4 bases and J by 5 bases; unmatched bases: 9. Germline V lookup: CDR1 LGHDT, CDR2 YNNKEL (reference sequence). This chain's CDR3 is CASSPRDRRGTEAFF. The CDR3 DNA reads TGTGCCAGCAGCCCGCGGGACAGGCGGGGGACTGAAGCTTTCTTT.

The chain employs TRBV3-1 (or the pseudogene TRBV3-2) and TRBJ2-1; tentative D call: TRBD1 (6 bases). CDR3 length: 14 residues. Trimming took off 0 bases at V and 9 bases at J, with 12 bases between the two ends. Looked up from germline, CDR1 is LGHDT and CDR2 is YNNKEL (reference sequence). The CDR3 sequence: CASSQDWTVGEQFF. CDR3 bases: TGTGCCAGCAGCCAAGATTGGACAGTTGGTGAGCAGTTCTTC.

J is TRBJ1-2 and V is TRBV14, with D unclear. This CDR3 spans 14 amino acids. Trimming pared 1 base from V and 6 bases from J, leaving 12 bases between. CDR1 and CDR2 (germline): SGHDN, FVKESK. CDR3 sequence (DNA): TGTGCCAGCAGCCAAGCGATAGGTTTACATGGCTACACCTTC. Translating it yields CASSQAIGLHGYTF. Together with reference TRBV14 and TRBJ1-2, the CDR3 gives the full variable domain: EAGVTQFPSHSVIEKGQTVTLRCDPISGHDNLYWYRRVMGKEIKFLLHFVKESKQDESGMPNNRFLAERTGGTYSTLKVQPAELEDSGVYFCASSQAIGLHGYTFGSGTRLTVV.

The chain joins TRBV27 to TRBJ1-5; TRBD1 matches 9 bases. The CDR3 totals 14 residues. CDR1 and CDR2 from the germline V gene are MNHEY and SMNVEV (reference sequence). Trimming removed 9 bases from V and 2 bases from J; junction bases left unmatched: 5. The CDR3 region has the DNA TGTGCCAGTGCACGGACAGGGGGCAATCAGCCCCAGCATTTT. This codes for CASARTGGNQPQHF.

The CDR3 sequence is CASSYSGQGSSYEQYF. CDR3 bases: TGTGCCAGCAGTTACTCTGGACAGGGGAGCTCCTACGAGCAGTACTTC. The chain has TRBV6-5 and TRBJ2-7; 9 bases map to TRBD1. Germline V gene data show CDR1 as MNHEY and CDR2 as SVGAGI. This CDR3 region has 16 residues. V shed 0 bases and J 0 bases; nucleotides not matched to a gene: 3.

The rearrangement uses TRBV12-3 or TRBV12-4 and TRBJ1-1, with no clear D. V was trimmed by 4 bases and J by 3 bases, leaving 6 bases between them. This CDR3 is built from 12 residues. CDR3 sequence reads: CASSWGDTEAFF. The CDR3 DNA is TGTGCCAGCAGTTGGGGAGACACTGAAGCTTTCTTT.

With respect to this clone: Other nucleotide sequences from this sample produce the same CDR3. J is TRBJ1-5 and V is TRBV28; D might be TRBD1 (6 bases). The CDR3 has 15 amino acids. Between the trimmed V and J ends, which lost 3 bases and 2 bases, there was a span of 11 bases. From germline, CDR1 is MDHEN and CDR2 SYDVKM. The CDR3 protein is CASSLWAGGNQPQHF. Written as DNA, the CDR3 is TGTGCCAGCAGTTTGTGGGCAGGGGGCAATCAGCCCCAGCATTTT. Using reference TRBV28 and TRBJ1-5 for the parts outside the CDR3, the full variable domain is DVKVTQSSRYLVKRTGEKVFLECVQDMDHENMFWYRQDPGLGLRLIYFSYDVKMKEKGDIPEGYSVSREKKERFSLILESASTNQTSMYLCASSLWAGGNQPQHFGDGTRLSIL.

This chain uses TRBV4-1 with TRBJ1-2, with D possibly being TRBD1 (5 bases). The CDR3 has 15 residues. Per the germline V gene, CDR1 is MGHRA and CDR2 is YSYEKL. Trimming took off 1 base at V and 7 bases at J, with 16 bases between the two ends. The CDR3 sequence is CASSQVGRVIRGYTF. The DNA for the CDR3 is TGCGCCAGCAGCCAAGTAGGCAGGGTGATTCGTGGCTACACCTTC.

This chain links TRBV29-1 with TRBJ1-1; weak D call: TRBD1 (5 bases). This CDR3 has 13 residues. The germline V and J ends were trimmed by 6 bases and 0 bases, with 11 bases remaining between them. Germline assignment: CDR1 SQVTM and CDR2 ANQGSEA. The CDR3 bases are TGCAGCGTGACAGCCTCTATGAACACTGAAGCTTTCTTT. It encodes CSVTASMNTEAFF.

The chain joins TRBV2 to TRBJ2-7; TRBD1 or TRBD2 may be the D gene (5 bases each). Per the germline V gene, CDR1 is SNHLY and CDR2 is FYNNEI. The CDR3 runs to 14 residues. The V gene lost 5 bases and the J gene lost 4 bases, with 15 bases spanning the gap. CDR3 residues: CASSPPGPQYEQYF. In DNA, the CDR3 is TGTGCCAGCAGTCCTCCGGGACCCCAGTACGAGCAGTACTTC.